The 20 T cell receptor beta chains reported below all come from one sample, sequenced in a study of blood T cell repertoires in COVID-19. The protocol was immunoSEQ multiplex PCR, while the TCRdb copy is restricted to in-frame clones and leaves out a portion. The table records about 170,000 clones, almost 85% of them present only once. The sequenced sample consisted of peripheral blood. The receptors shown here come from a woman older than 75 with COVID-19, enrolled during active disease.

The genes are TRBV28 and TRBJ1-4; TRBD1 might be the D (5 bases). The CDR3 contains 14 residues. Looked up from germline, CDR1 is MDHEN and CDR2 is SYDVKM. V lost 4 bases, J lost 5 bases, and 11 bases lay in between. CDR3 in DNA: TGTGCCAGCAGTTCCCCGAACAGGAATGAAAAACTGTTTTTT. It translates to CASSSPNRNEKLFF.

V is TRBV3-1 (or the pseudogene TRBV3-2) and J is TRBJ2-1; 8 bases are a match to TRBD2. The V segment lost 3 bases and the J segment 6 bases; nucleotides outside the gene matches: 13. The CDR3 is 17 residues long. Germline CDR1 reads LGHDT; CDR2 reads YNNKEL (reference sequence). The CDR3 nucleotides are TGTGCCAGCAGCCACCTAGCCGGGAGGGCCCTCGCCAATGAGCAGTTCTTC. Protein sequence: CASSHLAGRALANEQFF.

This clone was detected once. V usage is TRBV4-1 and J usage is TRBJ1-4; TRBD1 might be the D (5 bases). Per germline, CDR1 MGHRA and CDR2 YSYEKL. This CDR3 is 16 amino acids long. The V and J ends lost 3 bases and 4 bases respectively, with 15 bases between them. In nucleotides, the CDR3 is TGCGCCAGCAGCCACCAGGGATGGCTGGTTAATGAAAAACTGTTTTTT. Protein product: CASSHQGWLVNEKLFF.

The J gene is TRBJ1-6, the V gene TRBV19, with 7 bases aligning to TRBD1. This CDR3 contains 15 residues. From germline, CDR1 is LNHDA and CDR2 SQIVND (reference sequence). The V and J ends lost 0 bases and 8 bases, in that order; junction bases with no gene match: 4. Written as DNA, the CDR3 is TGTGCCAGTAGTATAGAGGGGGACAGCCATTCACCCCTCCACTTT. This codes for CASSIEGDSHSPLHF.

The chain has TRBV18 and TRBJ2-5; 7 positions match TRBD1. The CDR3 spans 15 residues. Germline V gene sequence: CDR1 KGHSH, CDR2 LQKENI. The V gene end was trimmed by 3 bases and the J gene end by 5 bases; junction bases not matched to a gene: 9. In DNA, the CDR3 is TGTGCCAGCTCACCCACCGGGACAGTTGGCGAGACCCAGTACTTC. It codes for CASSPTGTVGETQYF.

This sequence joins TRBV6-2 or TRBV6-3 and TRBJ2-5; TRBD2 matches 9 bases. Germline trimming cut 7 bases from V and 4 bases from J; bases unmatched to any gene: 4. Germline-derived CDR1 and CDR2 are MNHEY and SVGEGT. This CDR3 is 13 amino acids long. The chain's CDR3 is CASTPSGVETQYF. The CDR3 DNA reads as TGTGCCAGCACCCCTAGCGGGGTAGAGACCCAGTACTTC.

The V call is TRBV6-5, the J call TRBJ1-4; D not certain. Per the germline V gene, CDR1 is MNHEY and CDR2 is SVGAGI. The CDR3 contains 12 residues. V lost 8 bases to trimming and J lost 7 bases, with 11 bases between them. In DNA form, the CDR3 reads TGTGCCAGCGGAGGGTGGGGTGAAAAACTGTTTTTT. Its protein is CASGGWGEKLFF.

The rearrangement joins TRBV6-2 or TRBV6-3 to TRBJ2-1, with 12 bases that match TRBD2. CDR1 is MNHEY, CDR2 SVGEGT, per germline. With 5 bases clipped from V and 9 bases from J, the junction kept 8 bases outside the gene matches. CDR3 length: 15 amino acids. The CDR3 here is CASSLRLAGVAEQFF. Here the CDR3 DNA reads TGTGCCAGCAGTCTAAGACTAGCGGGAGTGGCTGAGCAGTTCTTC.

The genes are TRBV4-1 and TRBJ1-2, with D perhaps TRBD1 (6 bases). The CDR3 has 15 amino acids. Trimming stripped 4 bases from V and 3 bases from J, with 15 bases between. Per germline, CDR1 MGHRA and CDR2 YSYEKL. The CDR3 reads CASSRQQGWDYGYTF. CDR3 sequence (DNA): TGCGCCAGCAGCCGGCAACAGGGATGGGACTATGGCTACACCTTC.

This chain uses TRBV30 with TRBJ1-1; D may be TRBD1 (5 bases). V shed 7 bases and J shed 11 bases, with 14 bases lying between them. CDR1 GTSNPN and CDR2 SVGIG come from the germline V gene (reference sequence). CDR3 length: 10 amino acids. The DNA for the CDR3 is TGTGCCTCCGGAAGGGGTTTTGCTTTCTTT. Amino acid sequence: CASGRGFAFF.

V gene TRBV6-6 combines with J gene TRBJ2-3; the match to TRBD1 covers 9 bases. This CDR3 region has 16 residues. V shed 1 base and J 3 bases; nucleotides not matched to a gene: 5. Germline-derived CDR1 and CDR2 are MNHNY and SVGAGI (reference sequence). CDR3 in amino acids: CASSYLRQGGTDTQYF. The CDR3 nucleotides are TGTGCCAGCAGTTACTTGAGACAGGGGGGAACAGATACGCAGTATTTT.

V gene TRBV11-2 combines with J gene TRBJ2-7; 9 positions match TRBD1. Germline V gene data show CDR1 as SGHAT and CDR2 as FQNNGV. CDR3 size: 12 residues. The J segment lost 6 bases and the V segment lost 5 bases, leaving 2 bases of the junction unmatched. CDR3 DNA: TGTGCCAGCAGCGGACAGGGGACCGAGCAGTACTTC. Its translation: CASSGQGTEQYF.

The rearrangement links TRBV7-9 to TRBJ2-1; perhaps TRBD2 as D (5 bases). The CDR3 is 14 amino acids. The V gene's germline CDR1 is SEHNR and CDR2 FQNEAQ (reference sequence). V lost 4 bases, J lost 4 bases, and 11 bases lay in between. The chain's CDR3 is CASSSPDYYNEQFF. The CDR3 nucleotides are TGTGCCAGCAGCTCTCCCGACTATTACAATGAGCAGTTCTTC.

The chain uses TRBV19 and TRBJ1-4; possible D gene TRBD1, 5 bases. The CDR3 covers 14 residues. The V gene lost 3 bases and the J gene lost 7 bases, with 12 bases spanning the gap. Germline CDR1 is LNHDA and CDR2 is SQIVND (reference sequence). CDR3 amino acids: CASSMRQSFEKLFF. DNA for the CDR3: TGTGCCAGTAGTATGAGACAGTCCTTTGAAAAACTGTTTTTT.

The V and J genes are TRBV28 and TRBJ2-1, with 9 nucleotides matching TRBD2. Germline loops: CDR1 MDHEN, CDR2 SYDVKM. V lost 5 bases and J lost 2; bases outside the gene matches: 4. The CDR3 is made up of 15 amino acids. As DNA, the CDR3 is TGTGCCAGCAGTGTAGCGGGAGTCCCCTACAATGAGCAGTTCTTC. This codes for CASSVAGVPYNEQFF.

The chain recombines TRBV7-6 with TRBJ2-3, with 9 nucleotides matching TRBD2. The germline V gene encodes CDR1 SGHVS and CDR2 FNYEAQ. The ends lost 4 bases at V and 2 bases at J; junction bases unmatched: 10. This CDR3 spans 17 amino acids. The CDR3, as DNA: TGTGCCAGCAGCTCAGTGACTAGCGGACCACACACAGATACGCAGTATTTT. Translated, it gives CASSSVTSGPHTDTQYF.

The chain joins TRBV30 to TRBJ2-1; 10 bases are shared with TRBD1. The CDR3 consists of 15 residues. Germline trimming cut 0 bases from V and 9 bases from J; bases unmatched to any gene: 8. The germline V gene encodes CDR1 GTSNPN and CDR2 SVGIG (reference sequence). CDR3: CAWSVRDRGWAEQFF. CDR3 bases: TGTGCCTGGAGTGTACGGGACAGGGGATGGGCTGAGCAGTTCTTC.

In its sample, this clone was seen a few times. J is TRBJ1-2 and V is TRBV6-6; D is ambiguous. There are 16 residues in the CDR3. CDR1 MNHNY and CDR2 SVGAGI come from the germline V gene (reference sequence). V lost 1 base to trimming and J lost 1 base, with 13 bases between them. CDR3 DNA: TGTGCCAGCAGTTACTTGGGGAGCCACGGTAACTATGGCTACACCTTC. This gives the protein CASSYLGSHGNYGYTF.

The rearrangement uses TRBV4-1 and TRBJ2-7, with D possibly being TRBD1 (6 bases). Trimming took off 4 bases at V and 3 bases at J, with 13 bases between the two ends. This CDR3 has 14 residues. The germline V gene has CDR1 MGHRA and CDR2 YSYEKL. The CDR3 coding sequence is TGCGCCAGCAGCCGCAGACAGGAAAACTACGAGCAGTACTTC. As protein: CASSRRQENYEQYF.

The gene calls are TRBV5-5 and TRBJ2-1; D gene uncertain. Germline V lookup: CDR1 SGHKS, CDR2 YYEKEE (reference sequence). The length of the CDR3 is 19 residues. The V and J ends lost 0 bases and 0 bases respectively, with 19 bases between them. The CDR3 loop reads CASSLAASRWISSYNEQFF. The DNA of the CDR3 is TGTGCCAGCAGCTTGGCGGCTAGTAGATGGATTAGCTCCTACAATGAGCAGTTCTTC.